This is a list of T cell receptor beta chains from one sample in a study of blood T cell repertoires in COVID-19. The table came from immunoSEQ multiplex PCR; TCRdb's copy has only in-frame clones and leaves some out. The data hold about 350,000 clones, with approximately 89% observed a single time. The sample consisted of PBMCs or T cells enriched from blood (not recorded which). These receptors were obtained from a woman aged 25 to 45 who had recovered from COVID-19. Each CDR3 is given with its conserved first and last residue. A D gene is named only where the DNA matches it firmly. Where a row states a size, it is once, few, many or the class of an expanded clone; other rows omit it.

clone_size | j_call | v_call | d_call | cdr3_aa | cdr3_nt
. | TRBJ2-3 | TRBV28 | TRBD2 | CASRRLAGRGSDTQYF | TGTGCCAGCCGCCGACTAGCGGGGAGGGGGTCAGATACGCAGTATTTT
. | TRBJ2-5 | TRBV6-5 | . | CASTIRGPTGTQYF | TGTGCCAGCACCATCCGAGGCCCTACAGGCACCCAGTACTTC
. | TRBJ1-1 | TRBV5-4 | TRBD1 | CASSFKQAGGSTEAFF | TGTGCCAGCAGCTTCAAGCAGGCAGGGGGATCCACTGAAGCTTTCTTT
. | TRBJ2-7 | TRBV27 | . | CASSLGGGYEQYF | TGTGCCAGCAGTCTCGGGGGAGGCTACGAGCAGTACTTC
. | TRBJ1-6 | TRBV27 | . | CASSLSVDSPLHF | TGTGCCAGCAGTTTGTCAGTTGATTCACCCCTCCACTTT
. | TRBJ2-1 | TRBV5-4 | . | CASSPGVLRLSWSYNEQFF | TGTGCCAGCAGCCCGGGGGTGTTGAGGCTATCCTGGTCCTACAATGAGCAGTTCTTC
. | TRBJ1-1 | TRBV2 | . | CASSEYGRENTEAFF | TGTGCCAGCAGTGAATATGGCAGGGAGAACACTGAAGCTTTCTTT
. | TRBJ1-1 | TRBV10-3 | . | CAISEPYNGAGPNTEAFF | TGTGCCATCAGTGAGCCGTACAACGGAGCGGGGCCGAACACTGAAGCTTTCTTT
. | TRBJ1-6 | TRBV19 | TRBD1 | CASSISLTGSNSPLHF | TGTGCCAGTAGTATAAGTTTGACAGGGTCGAATTCACCCCTCCACTTT
. | TRBJ2-3 | TRBV6-5 | . | CASSRGISSADTQYF | TGTGCCAGCAGTCGTGGCATAAGTAGCGCAGATACGCAGTATTTT
. | TRBJ1-1 | TRBV5-1 | TRBD1 | CASSGSTGAAEAFF | TGCGCCAGCAGCGGGTCTACAGGGGCCGCTGAAGCTTTCTTT
few | TRBJ1-3 | TRBV5-1 | TRBD1 | CASSSTGVAGNTIYF | TGCGCCAGCAGCTCGACAGGGGTGGCTGGAAACACCATATATTTT
. | TRBJ2-5 | TRBV19 | TRBD2 | CASSVGSGGEESQYF | TGTGCCAGTAGTGTCGGTAGCGGGGGCGAAGAGAGCCAGTACTTC
. | TRBJ1-6 | TRBV6-5 | . | CASSSFRENSPLHF | TGTGCCAGCAGTTCATTCCGGGAAAATTCACCCCTCCACTTT
. | TRBJ2-1 | TRBV19 | TRBD1 | CASSNRQGRIYEQFF | TGTGCCAGTAGTAACCGACAGGGAAGGATATATGAGCAGTTCTTC
once | TRBJ2-3 | TRBV6-2/TRBV6-3 | TRBD1 | CASSPEDRSTDTQYF | TGTGCCAGCAGCCCCGAGGACAGGAGCACAGATACGCAGTATTTT